The clone carrying this TCR beta chain has more than one count but fewer than ten. Its matching antigen is unknown. Primed by a sample-barcoded 5' primer and a J-beta primer mix, a second PCR proceeded for 7 to 11 cycles. Each cDNA molecule was tagged by a template-switch adaptor that had 12 random nucleotides. TCRdb ran MiXCR on the 5' RACE reads and lists one entry per CDR3 protein. The data contain about 940,000 distinct CDR3 sequences, around 48% of them singletons. These data are taken from a study of blood T cells in healthy people across ages. The ends lost 3 bases at V and 4 bases at J; junction bases unmatched: 5. Germline CDR1 is SEHNR and CDR2 is FQNEAQ (reference sequence). CDR3 length: 14 amino acids. Study-level findings and limits: Naive CD4+ cells and diversity were both higher in long-lived donors than in aged donors. Diversity estimates drawn from one million T cells were deemed underestimates. Percentage of naive T cells showed a strong correlation with TCR beta diversity.

The chain is built from TRBV7-9 and TRBJ2-5; TRBD2 aligns across 7 bases. The clonotype originates from a young man in good health. Sequenced input: blood. CDR3 in amino acids: CASSFGGDGETQYF. The CDR3 nucleotides are TGTGCCAGCAGCTTTGGGGGGGACGGAGAGACCCAGTACTTC.